The 22 T cell receptor beta chains listed next were all sequenced from one sample in a study of OX40 agonist ivuxolimab in advanced cancers. The repertoire was sequenced with immunoSEQ multiplex PCR; TCRdb's copy has only in-frame clones and lacks some. The sample includes tens of thousands of clones, over 80% of them seen just once. Specimen: CD4+ or CD8+ T cells sorted from blood, collected in a trial of the OX40 agonist ivuxolimab. The receptors derive from an adult with an advanced solid tumor such as melanoma, head and neck, liver or kidney cancer.

The gene calls are TRBV28 and TRBJ1-1, with D possibly being TRBD1 (5 bases). The CDR3 runs 11 residues. The ends were cut back, 5 bases at V and 8 bases at J, with 9 bases in the middle. The germline V gene encodes CDR1 MDHEN and CDR2 SYDVKM. The chain's CDR3 is CASSGWGEAFF. The CDR3 bases are TGTGCCAGCAGTGGCTGGGGGGAAGCTTTCTTT. Full variable domain (rest looked up from reference TRBV28 and TRBJ1-1): DVKVTQSSRYLVKRTGEKVFLECVQDMDHENMFWYRQDPGLGLRLIYFSYDVKMKEKGDIPEGYSVSREKKERFSLILESASTNQTSMYLCASSGWGEAFFGQGTRLTVV.

The chain employs TRBV7-2 and TRBJ1-5; TRBD1 matches at 7 bases. The V gene end was trimmed by 5 bases and the J gene end by 2 bases; junction bases not matched to a gene: 6. In germline, CDR1 is SGHTA, CDR2 FQGNSA. This CDR3 comprises 15 residues. The CDR3 nucleotides read TGTGCCAGCAGCCCTCGACAGGGAGGCAATCAGCCCCAGCATTTT. Amino acids: CASSPRQGGNQPQHF.

V gene TRBV19 combines with J gene TRBJ1-5; D may be TRBD1 (5 bases). Germline V gives CDR1 LNHDA, CDR2 SQIVND (reference sequence). V dropped 5 bases and J dropped 0 bases, with 11 bases sitting between them. This CDR3 comprises 15 residues. The CDR3 loop reads CASSLPQGSNQPQHF. CDR3 coding DNA: TGTGCCAGTAGTCTGCCCCAGGGTAGCAATCAGCCCCAGCATTTT.

The CDR3 loop is CASRIDSKAFF. In DNA form, the CDR3 reads TGTGCCAGCAGAATCGATTCTAAAGCTTTCTTT. The chain links TRBV25-1 to TRBJ1-1; no definite D call. The CDR3 totals 11 residues. Germline V lookup: CDR1 MGHDK, CDR2 SYGVNS. Trimming stripped 6 bases from V and 9 bases from J, with 11 bases between.

V usage is TRBV5-1 and J usage is TRBJ1-3; 9 nucleotides line up with TRBD1. Germline CDR1 SGHRS, CDR2 YFSETQ. CDR3 size: 17 residues. With 2 bases clipped from V and 4 bases from J, the junction kept 10 bases outside the gene matches. The CDR3 loop is CASSFIPRGTGGNTIYF. Here the CDR3 DNA reads TGCGCCAGCAGCTTTATCCCGCGCGGGACAGGGGGAAACACCATATATTTT.

With respect to this clone: Relative to the germline gene, one junction end is altered; a read error may explain this. The chain uses TRBV6-1 and TRBJ1-2, with D perhaps TRBD1 (6 bases). The length of the CDR3 is 15 residues. Per germline, CDR1 MNHNS and CDR2 SASEGT. CDR3 sequence (DNA): TGTGCCAGCAGTGAAGCTAGCCAGGGGTACTATAGCTACACCTTC. Translated, it gives CASSEASQGYYSYTF.

This chain uses TRBV5-1 with TRBJ2-1, with 7 bases identical to TRBD2. J lost 5 bases, V lost 0 bases, and 14 bases had no gene match. CDR1 and CDR2 from the germline V gene are SGHRS and YFSETQ. The CDR3 length is 18 residues. Written as DNA, the CDR3 is TGCGCCAGCAGCTTGGCTACGGGCTGGGGGGGTCCTAACAATGAGCAGTTCTTC. Amino acid sequence: CASSLATGWGGPNNEQFF.

This clone showed up just once. V gene TRBV6-4 combines with J gene TRBJ2-1; the D is unclear. Trimming shortened V by 4 bases and J by 2 bases, and 12 bases separated the two germline ends. Looked up from germline, CDR1 is MRHNA and CDR2 is SNTAGT. This CDR3 has 15 residues. As DNA, the CDR3 is TGTGCCAGCAGTGCTCGGCCGGGTCCCTACAATGAGCAGTTCTTC. This codes for CASSARPGPYNEQFF.

This sequence joins TRBV11-2 and TRBJ1-1; 7 bases are shared with TRBD1. The V gene's germline CDR1 is SGHAT and CDR2 FQNNGV. J gave up 5 bases and V 5 bases, and 8 bases lay outside the gene matches. This CDR3 contains 14 residues. The CDR3 here is CASSPRTGETEAFF. The CDR3 DNA follows: TGTGCCAGCAGCCCGCGGACAGGCGAAACTGAAGCTTTCTTT.

V gene TRBV25-1 combines with J gene TRBJ2-1; perhaps TRBD2 as D (5 bases). The V and J ends lost 6 bases and 8 bases respectively, with 8 bases between them. The CDR3 covers 11 residues. Germline CDR1 reads MGHDK; CDR2 reads SYGVNS. The CDR3 bases are TGTGCCAGCAGCGGGGTGTATGAGCAGTTCTTC. Its translation is CASSGVYEQFF.

The chain couples TRBV4-2 to TRBJ2-3; 9 bases are shared with TRBD2. Germline-derived CDR1 and CDR2 are LGHNA and YNFKEQ. The CDR3 covers 16 residues. V was pared by 5 bases and J by 1 base, with 7 bases of the junction left unmatched. CDR3 amino acids: CASSFTRTSGTDTQYF. CDR3 DNA sequence: TGTGCCAGCAGCTTTACCAGGACTAGCGGCACAGATACGCAGTATTTT.

The CDR3 DNA follows: TGTGCCAGCAGTGAAGGGCTAGCGGTAAACTCCTACGAGCAGTACTTC. It encodes CASSEGLAVNSYEQYF. The chain links TRBV6-1 to TRBJ2-7, with 7 bases aligning to TRBD2. From germline, CDR1 is MNHNS and CDR2 SASEGT. The CDR3 contains 16 residues. With V trimmed by 1 base and J by 0 bases, 6 bases remained unmatched.

This rearrangement joins TRBV6-6 to TRBJ2-3; 8 bases match TRBD2. There are 15 residues in the CDR3. From germline, CDR1 is MNHNY and CDR2 SVGAGI (reference sequence). V lost 5 bases, J lost 4 bases, and 8 bases stayed unmatched. Written as DNA, the CDR3 is TGTGCCAGCAGTCCTCGGGGGGGCCCCCCAGATACGCAGTATTTT. Residues: CASSPRGGPPDTQYF.

The rearrangement links TRBV27 to TRBJ1-2, with 7 bases aligning to TRBD1. This CDR3 spans 14 amino acids. V lost 3 bases and J lost 8; bases outside the gene matches: 9. CDR1 is MNHEY and CDR2 is SMNVEV in the germline V gene (reference sequence). CDR3 nucleotides: TGTGCCAGCAGTTTTGGGGAGGGGGCGGGCGGCTACACCTTC. Its protein is CASSFGEGAGGYTF.

CDR3 sequence: CASNGAAGGPQHF. CDR3 sequence (DNA): TGTGCCAGCAACGGGGCTGCCGGAGGACCCCAGCATTTT. This sequence joins TRBV2 and TRBJ1-5; weak D call: TRBD1 (5 bases). This CDR3 spans 13 amino acids. V lost 7 bases and J lost 10, with 17 bases in between. The V gene's germline CDR1 is SNHLY and CDR2 FYNNEI.

The CDR3 spells CASSYIPGQGSGNEQFF. CDR3 in DNA: TGCGCCAGCAGTTATATCCCGGGACAGGGATCGGGCAATGAGCAGTTCTTC. The rearrangement uses TRBV5-1 and TRBJ2-1; 9 nucleotides line up with TRBD1. Germline CDR1 and CDR2: SGHRS and YFSETQ. After removal of 5 bases from V and 6 bases from J, the junction contained 15 bases not matched to a gene. This CDR3 has 17 amino acids.

This rearrangement joins TRBV7-2 to TRBJ2-2; no definite D call. V lost 1 base and J lost 1, with 4 bases in between. This CDR3 comprises 14 residues. Germline CDR1 and CDR2: SGHTA and FQGNSA. DNA for the CDR3: TGTGCCAGCAGCTTAGGACAGAACACCGGGGAGCTGTTTTTT. Translating gives CASSLGQNTGELFF.

This chain connects TRBV29-1 to TRBJ1-3, with a weak D call TRBD1 (6 bases). The CDR3 sequence is 15 residues long. Germline CDR1 and CDR2: SQVTM and ANQGSEA. The ends were cut back, 7 bases at V and 3 bases at J, with 19 bases in the middle. In DNA, the CDR3 is TGCAGCGGCCAGGACAGAAAACCTGATGGAAACACCATATATTTT. Its protein is CSGQDRKPDGNTIYF.

The chain employs TRBV10-3 and TRBJ1-3; D is perhaps TRBD1 (5 bases). Germline lookup yields CDR1 ENHRY and CDR2 SYGVKD. This CDR3 spans 16 amino acids. The V end lost 2 bases, the J end lost 0 bases, and 11 bases lay between the germline ends. CDR3 nucleotides: TGTGCCATCAGTGAGAACACAGGTACCTCTGGAAACACCATATATTTT. It encodes CAISENTGTSGNTIYF.

The chain couples TRBV18 to TRBJ2-6; D unclear. CDR1 is KGHSH, CDR2 LQKENI, per germline. CDR3 length: 15 residues. V gave up 8 bases and J gave up 1 base, with 12 bases separating them. CDR3 in amino acids: CASPGTGSGANVLTF. The CDR3 nucleotides read TGTGCCAGCCCGGGCACCGGTTCTGGGGCCAACGTCCTGACTTTC.

The chain joins TRBV19 to TRBJ2-1, with no clear D. V shed 4 bases and J shed 2 bases, with 6 bases lying between them. This CDR3 is 13 amino acids long. The germline V gene has CDR1 LNHDA and CDR2 SQIVND (reference sequence). DNA for the CDR3: TGTGCCAGTAGTAGAACAGCCTACAATGAGCAGTTCTTC. It yields the protein CASSRTAYNEQFF.

The chain uses TRBV18 and TRBJ1-2; a weak D match, TRBD1 (6 bases). CDR1 KGHSH and CDR2 LQKENI come from the germline V gene. V shed 0 bases and J shed 6 bases, with 14 bases lying between them. There are 15 residues in the CDR3. The CDR3 sequence: CASSPPLEWGHGYTF. The CDR3 nucleotides read TGTGCCAGCTCACCACCTCTGGAGTGGGGGCATGGCTACACCTTC.